This T cell receptor beta chain was obtained from a study of cytomegalovirus exposure and HLA in healthy donors (dated by TCRdb to 2017 to 2019). For the wider study: An earlier analysis of approximately 640 of the donors reported 250 to 300 Gb of sequence data and 100 million to 130 million unique TCR beta sequences from some 180 million T cells. The study was designed to test whether signatures of past pathogen exposure could be identified by cataloging public T cell receptors. The study combined high-throughput TCR immunosequencing, statistical association of individual TCRs with disease status, and machine learning to predict cytomegalovirus infection status. Donor age, sex, ethnicity and CMV serostatus were collected together with the repertoire data. In a later genetic analysis, genome-wide SNP genotypes for about 55% of the 666 donors were used, and that subset was treated as a discovery cohort. To decide whether each TCR beta V gene segment behaved as functional or pseudogenic, an earlier analysis of some 600 of the donors relied on high-throughput TCR beta sequencing. An early release that covered some 630 HLA-typed donors contained approximately 300 gigabases of sequencing data and about 84 million unique TCR sequences. The genetic ancestry cluster associated with self-reported Caucasian donors included approximately 85% of the roughly 410 genotyped donors. The number of donors typed differed by locus, with roughly 620-630 for A, B, C, DRB1 and DQB1, approximately 500 for DQA1, approximately 580 for DPA1, and about 450 for DPB1. Class I and class II HLA loci were covered by the typing at four-digit resolution. The study profiled the T cell repertoires of 550 to 700 subjects by immunosequencing and related them to cytomegalovirus serostatus. Roughly 5 DR-DQ haplotypes were handled as single units for association and clustering, since linkage in the cohort was strong. To study patterns of TCR occurrence, a later analysis re-analyzed previously published TCR beta repertoires from more than 550 donors and added high-resolution HLA genotyping. In the later analysis, no new phenotypic data were used to find candidate immune exposures; instead, reliance was placed on TCR beta sequences and their occurrence across donors. Besides the first cohort of under 700 subjects, a separate validation cohort made up of over 95 different subjects was used. All discovery cohort repertoires had been generated using a single sequencing platform. Among 300 to 500 genotyped donors of the cohort, an average of around 250,000 unique TCR beta nucleotide sequences was sequenced per donor, of which roughly 18% were non-productive.

What the study reported, not specific to this receptor: In a later analysis, HLA-associated TCR beta chains showed more clonal expansion and lower generation probabilities than non-associated chains that were equally common. According to a later analysis, most CMV-associated TCR beta chains appeared to be HLA-restricted, and the HLA associations seemed to be driven largely by CMV exposure. HLA typing was unavailable for some donors at each locus, so association tests used only the typed subset. The sequencing pipeline was judged likely to have produced a cluster of highly shared sequence variants as a technical artifact. Because counts were too low, seventeen rarely observed V segments, including chromosome 9 orphons, were left out of the earlier analysis of 500 to 650 of the donors. At a false discovery rate of 0.05, a later analysis linked around 17,000 TCR beta sequences to specific HLA alleles. Linkage disequilibrium might explain the correlated functional status among segregating V segments, but an unknown experimental factor could not be excluded. It was suggested by the authors that the approach could potentially be generalized to other disease states and immunological phenotypes. Presence/absence analyses assumed roughly uniform sequencing depth across donors, an assumption that may not hold. A later analysis found that TCR association rates varied across HLA loci, with DRB1 alleles showing the most associated TCRs and HLA-C alleles the fewest. Only TCR beta chains were sequenced in this cohort, and the absence of alpha or paired-chain data limited detectable features. A further reported finding was that TCR beta sequences accurately predicted the HLA-A and HLA-B alleles for most subjects in the first cohort. The study listed 164 TCR beta chains as associated with cytomegalovirus. In both the original and validation cohorts, the classifier was reported to diagnose cytomegalovirus status with high specificity and sensitivity. When HLA alleles, especially DR and DQ, strongly co-occurred, attributing TCR associations to individual alleles was difficult. In an earlier analysis of more than 500 of the donors, most TCR beta V segments appeared in productive rearrangements about 87% or about 30% of the time, broadly matching IMGT annotations. A few of the identified cytomegalovirus-associated TCR beta chains were confirmed in vitro to be specific for cytomegalovirus antigens. In a later analysis, several top co-occurrence clusters were reported to appear linked to parvovirus B19, influenza, CMV and Epstein-Barr virus. In a later genetic analysis, fewer N-insertions in productive TCRs were reported among donors in an Asian-associated ancestry cluster than the 666-donor mean. V-gene and J-gene trimming of TCR beta chains was associated with a missense DCLRE1C variant in a later genetic analysis, and the association was replicated in an independent cohort. Across donors, most TCR sequences were observed very rarely, whereas some public TCRs were present in many individuals. For the cohort, immune exposure information was limited to CMV serostatus.

In regard to this clone: What antigen it recognizes has not been identified. Base qualities are not at hand, and no much larger clone is one base apart.

The library was obtained by the immunoSEQ multiplex PCR assay. For the multiplex PCR, a mixture combining 60 forward primers for TCR Vbeta segments and 13 reverse primers for TCR Jbeta segments was used. A multiplex PCR assay on genomic DNA amplified the CDR3 region of rearranged TCR beta genes. The amplified TCR beta libraries were sequenced on the Illumina HiSeq System as 87-base-pair reads. On the authors' methods: Across the roughly 670 repertoires, a later analysis counted some 81 million unique TCR beta chains, roughly 11 million of which were shared by at least two donors. Raw reads were error-corrected and collapsed into unique sequences with a nearest-neighbor algorithm that merged closely related sequences to remove PCR and sequencing errors. CDR3 sequences were aligned to IMGT reference sequences to assign V, D and J gene segments. For a sequence to be retained, at least a six-nucleotide match to both a V gene segment and a J gene segment was required. Rearrangements were classified as productive when the CDR3 lacked stop codons and remained in frame with V and J, and all other rearrangements were classified as non-productive. Following IMGT convention, CDR3 was defined as the stretch from the second conserved V-encoded cysteine to the conserved J-encoded phenylalanine. Sequences without an unambiguous match to a single V gene segment were excluded from the earlier analysis of over 500 of the donors. In an earlier analysis of a few hundred of the donors, V segments were called functional above 56.7% productive rearrangements and were called segregating when the between-donor standard deviation exceeded 5%. To diagnose cytomegalovirus status from the catalog of TCR beta chain sequences, a statistical classification framework was built. In a later analysis, V and J genes were assigned by comparing TCR nucleotide sequences against IMGT/GENE-DB human TR gene sequences. In a later analysis, CDR3 sequences and most-parsimonious VDJ recombination scenarios were assigned using the TCRdist pipeline. A later analysis defined each TCR beta chain by its CDR3 amino acid sequence plus V-gene family, and excluded reads lacking a unique V-gene family. In a later analysis, a few hundred highly shared, low-generation-probability nucleotide sequences were removed to address suspected cross-contamination and a sequencing artifact. For each public chain, a later analysis derived a clonal expansion index from normalized ranks of inferred template counts within each repertoire. In a later analysis, generation probabilities were computed using a VDJ recombination model fitted to out-of-frame rearrangements, and the results were checked against IGoR. Hypergeometric tests were used in a later analysis to score TCR-TCR, TCR-HLA and TCR-CMV co-occurrence, with a repertoire-size bias correction applied to the TCR pairs. To estimate false discovery rates, a later analysis permuted the HLA or CMV assignments 20 times. In a later analysis, co-occurring TCRs were grouped with DBSCAN, and TCRdist sequence similarity was added when clustering was performed within HLA-allele-positive subsets. For co-occurrence clustering, repertoires with fewer than 30,000 or more than 120,000 public chains were excluded, along with roughly 5 repertoires with anomalous nucleotide sharing. As stored in TCRdb, this immuneACCESS dataset retains in-frame rearrangements with V and J assigned. A fraction of the clones does not appear; measured against another copy, unresolved V genes explain less than half of the discrepancy, and the remainder lacks a known reason. V, J and clone size reflect that table, while D and trimming were determined from the DNA. The sample table records 150,000 to 200,000 clones; more than 75% of these occur just once. The ten most abundant clones make up 14% of the sample.

The cohort comprised more than 550 healthy bone marrow donors. At the time of sampling, every cohort member was nominally healthy, though immune exposures that went unrecorded were likely present. The donor tested CMV seronegative, placing the donor among the 350 to 400 seronegative members of the cohort. A peripheral blood sample was provided by each donor, and peripheral blood mononuclear cells were used for TCR beta sequencing. The Qiagen DNeasy Blood Extraction Kit was used to extract genomic DNA from the blood cell samples. The sequence was obtained from a woman aged 40 to 50 in good health and CMV-seronegative. What was sequenced was PBMCs.

DNA sequence: TGTGCCAGCAGTCGTGACAGGGGTTGGAACACCATATATTTT. It codes for CASSRDRGWNTIYF. The chain was built from TRBV28 and TRBJ1-3; TRBD1 aligns with 8 central bases. CDR1 and CDR2, per the germline V gene, are MDHEN and SYDVKM. Trimmed from V: 5 bases; trimmed from J: 7 bases; junction bases lacking a gene match: 7. From the cysteine through the phenylalanine, the CDR3 covers 14 amino acids. CDR3 DNA only is kept here, 42 bases in frame from base 1.